This T cell receptor (beta chain) is drawn from a study of T-cell reconstitution after alpha-beta-depleted transplantation in children. This clonotype was observed many times. From germline, CDR1 is LGHNA and CDR2 YSLEER. V dropped 4 bases and J dropped 9; count of bases not matched to a gene: 4. The CDR3 covers 13 residues. Researchers prepared the TCRbeta library using unique molecular identifiers, the study reports. TCRdb re-analysed the PCR reads in MiXCR, keeping a single row per CDR3 protein. Among approximately 350,000 distinct CDR3 sequences listed, roughly 15% were seen once. The sample in question was PBMCs, obtained from the stem cell graft. The TCR comes from a human donor who donated a stem cell graft to a child with Fanconi anemia. The V gene is TRBV4-3, the J gene TRBJ1-1; TRBD1 agrees at 11 bases. CDR3 in DNA: TGCGCCAGCAGCCTAAGGACAGGGGGCCAAGCTTTCTTT. Translating gives CASSLRTGGQAFF.